In this sample, the clone carrying this T cell receptor beta chain turned up a few times. Its antigen is still unknown. Within the sample, other DNA sequences also encode this same CDR3. These data are taken from a study of CD8+ T cells in alopecia areata. Study-wide points: Affected lesional scalp, above all in alopecia totalis/universalis, was more clonal than normal scalp. Normal skin's resident alphabeta T cells are sequenced alongside lesional scalp T cells. Researchers reported that TCR sharing among patients proved less clear than in mice, possibly HLA-linked.

cDNA serving as the sequencing template came from extracted, reverse transcribed RNA. Using immunoSEQ multiplex PCR, the repertoire was profiled, and TCRdb retains in-frame clones only, with some absent. The table lists 100,000 to 130,000 clones, approximately 63% of them singletons. V shed 2 bases and J 0 bases; nucleotides not matched to a gene: 2. CDR1 is SGHDT, CDR2 YYEEEE, per germline. The CDR3 runs 14 residues. Starting from PBMCs, sorting isolated CD4+ and CD8+ T cells. The chain has TRBV5-6 and TRBJ2-7, with 7 bases that match TRBD1. The source of this sequence is a human donor in good health. Input material: CD8+ T cells sorted from blood. The DNA of the CDR3 is TGTGCCAGCAGCTTCGGGACAGACTCCTACGAGCAGTACTTC. It codes for CASSFGTDSYEQYF.